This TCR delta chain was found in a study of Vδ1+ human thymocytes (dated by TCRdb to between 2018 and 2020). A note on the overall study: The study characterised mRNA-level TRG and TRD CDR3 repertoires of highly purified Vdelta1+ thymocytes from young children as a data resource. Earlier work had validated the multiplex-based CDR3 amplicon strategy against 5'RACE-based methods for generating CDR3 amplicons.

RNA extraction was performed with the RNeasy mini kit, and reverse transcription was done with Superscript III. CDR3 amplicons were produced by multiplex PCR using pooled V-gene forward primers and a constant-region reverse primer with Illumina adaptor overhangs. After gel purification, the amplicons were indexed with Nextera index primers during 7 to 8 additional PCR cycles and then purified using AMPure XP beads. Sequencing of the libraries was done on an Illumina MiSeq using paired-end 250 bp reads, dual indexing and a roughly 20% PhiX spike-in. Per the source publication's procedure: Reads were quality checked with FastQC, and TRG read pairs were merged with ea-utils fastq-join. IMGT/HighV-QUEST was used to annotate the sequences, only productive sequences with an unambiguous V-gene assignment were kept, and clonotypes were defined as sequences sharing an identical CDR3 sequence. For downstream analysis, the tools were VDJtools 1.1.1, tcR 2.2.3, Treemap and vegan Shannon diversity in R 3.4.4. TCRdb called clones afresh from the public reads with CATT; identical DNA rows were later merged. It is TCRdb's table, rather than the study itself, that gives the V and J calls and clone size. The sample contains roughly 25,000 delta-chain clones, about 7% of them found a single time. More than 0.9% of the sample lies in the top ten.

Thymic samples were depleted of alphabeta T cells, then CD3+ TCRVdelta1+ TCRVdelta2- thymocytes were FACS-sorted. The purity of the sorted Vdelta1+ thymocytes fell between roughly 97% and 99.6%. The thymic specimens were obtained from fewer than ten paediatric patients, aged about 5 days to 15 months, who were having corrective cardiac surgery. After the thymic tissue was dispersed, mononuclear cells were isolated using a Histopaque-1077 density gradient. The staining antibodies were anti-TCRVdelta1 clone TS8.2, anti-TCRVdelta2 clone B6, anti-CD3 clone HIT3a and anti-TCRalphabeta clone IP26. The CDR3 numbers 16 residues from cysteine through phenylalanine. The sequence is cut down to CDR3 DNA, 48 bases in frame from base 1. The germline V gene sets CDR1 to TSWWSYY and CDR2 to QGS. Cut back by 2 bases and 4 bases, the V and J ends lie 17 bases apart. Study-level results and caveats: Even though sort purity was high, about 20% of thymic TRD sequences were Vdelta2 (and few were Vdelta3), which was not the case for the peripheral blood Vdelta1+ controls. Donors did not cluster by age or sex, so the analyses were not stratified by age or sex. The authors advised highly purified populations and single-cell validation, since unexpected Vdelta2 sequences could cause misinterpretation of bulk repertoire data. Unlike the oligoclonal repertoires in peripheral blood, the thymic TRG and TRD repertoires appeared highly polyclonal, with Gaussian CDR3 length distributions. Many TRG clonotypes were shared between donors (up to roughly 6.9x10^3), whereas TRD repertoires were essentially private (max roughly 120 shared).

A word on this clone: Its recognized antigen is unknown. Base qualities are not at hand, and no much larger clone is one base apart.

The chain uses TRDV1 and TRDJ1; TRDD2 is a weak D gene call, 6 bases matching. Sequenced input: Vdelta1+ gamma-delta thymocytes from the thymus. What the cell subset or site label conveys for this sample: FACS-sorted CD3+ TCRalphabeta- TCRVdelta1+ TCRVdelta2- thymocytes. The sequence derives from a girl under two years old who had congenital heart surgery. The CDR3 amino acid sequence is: CALGESYARGGDKLIF. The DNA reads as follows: TGTGCTCTTGGGGAATCCTACGCCCGGGGAGGCGATAAACTCATCTTT.